This TCR beta chain was found in a study of CD8 T cells in Susac syndrome. This CDR3 has 14 residues. Germline lookup yields CDR1 SQVTM and CDR2 ANQGSEA. With 5 bases clipped from V and 2 bases from J, the junction kept 5 bases outside the gene matches. Reverse transcription used roughly 0.5 to 1 ug RNA and random hexamers. With immunoSEQ multiplex PCR, TCR beta CDR3 was amplified across 54 Vbeta and 13 Jbeta. Each CDR3 protein gets one entry after TCRdb re-called the immunoSEQ multiplex PCR reads with MiXCR. The data hold hundreds of thousands of distinct CDR3 sequences, with 80% to 95% observed a single time. High-throughput TCR beta sequencing covered peripheral CD8+ and CD4+ T cells. This clonotype was detected once. The antigen remains unidentified. Study conclusions and caveats: As the study acknowledged, the number of individuals in its TCR sequencing and HLA analysis was relatively small.

The receptor was derived from a human donor with multiple sclerosis. Sequenced input: CD8+ T cells from PBMCs. The gene calls are TRBV29-1 and TRBJ2-7, with 11 bases matching TRBD2. In DNA, the CDR3 is TGCAGCGTTTGTCTAGCGGGGGGCCCCTACGAGCAGTACTTC. Translated, it gives CSVCLAGGPYEQYF.